This TCR beta chain emerged from a study of OX40 agonist ivuxolimab in advanced cancers. Study-level background: Patients in dose escalation had liver, melanoma, kidney or head and neck cancers.

Study conclusions and caveats: More expanded clones were seen, on average, in CD8+ T cells than in CD4+. Both CD4+ and CD8+ T cell populations in blood had undergone clonal expansion by week 6 at 0.1 to 3.0 mg/kg.

About this clone itself: Its antigen is unidentified.

Clones were sequenced by immunoSEQ multiplex PCR, and TCRdb holds only the in-frame ones, with some missing. The profile shows tens of thousands of clones, over 60% of them singletons. Trimming stripped 0 bases from V and 8 bases from J, with 2 bases between. This CDR3 spans 11 amino acids. Germline V gives CDR1 SGDLS, CDR2 YYNGEE. This chain connects TRBV9 to TRBJ2-2; D gene unclear. The receptor was derived from an adult with an advanced solid tumor such as melanoma, head and neck, liver or kidney cancer. The material was CD4+ or CD8+ T cells sorted from blood, obtained in a trial of the OX40 agonist ivuxolimab. As DNA, the CDR3 is TGTGCCAGCAGCGTAGGAGGGGAGCTGTTTTTT. It translates to CASSVGGELFF.